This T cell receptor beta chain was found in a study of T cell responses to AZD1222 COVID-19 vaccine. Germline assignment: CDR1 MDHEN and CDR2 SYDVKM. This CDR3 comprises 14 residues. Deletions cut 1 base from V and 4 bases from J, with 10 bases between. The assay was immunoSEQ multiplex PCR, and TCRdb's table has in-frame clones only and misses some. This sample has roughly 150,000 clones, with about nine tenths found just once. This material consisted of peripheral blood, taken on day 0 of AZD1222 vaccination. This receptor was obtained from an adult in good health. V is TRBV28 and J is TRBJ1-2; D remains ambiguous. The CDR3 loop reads CASSLSGLSYGYTF. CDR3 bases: TGTGCCAGCAGTTTATCTGGGTTAAGCTATGGCTACACCTTC.